This T cell receptor (beta chain) was sequenced for a study of neurological immune-mediated disorders. V was clipped by 0 bases and J by 6 bases, with 18 bases between them. CDR3 length equals 17 residues. Looked up from germline, CDR1 is WNHNN and CDR2 is SYGVQD (reference sequence). Time point here: longitudinal time-point 2. TCRdb re-analysed the 5' RACE reads in MiXCR, keeping a single row per CDR3 protein. The sample carries more than 55,000 distinct CDR3 sequences, more than 8% recorded once. The chain uses TRBV10-1 and TRBJ2-1; D call uncertain. The sequencing sample was made of PBMCs. The TCR was taken from a man younger than 45 in good health. The CDR3 DNA reads as TGCGCCAGCAGTGAGTCGTTAGGAGCTTCTGCATCCAATGAGCAGTTCTTC. Its translation is CASSESLGASASNEQFF.